These 28 T cell receptor beta chains share one sample of origin, sequenced in a study of identical twins. TCRdb reprocessed the 5' RACE reads with MiXCR, giving one entry per CDR3 protein. Of hundreds of thousands of distinct CDR3 sequences in the sample, approximately 20% are singletons; the top ten hold more than 0.4%. These same records also appear under a second study, on yellow fever vaccine responses in identical twins.

Sequencing input: CD4+ T cells sorted from blood. These receptors all stem from a woman younger than 30 in good health.

V and J are TRBV6-2 or TRBV6-3 and TRBJ2-1; the D is unclear. V shed 5 bases and J shed 0 bases, with 14 bases lying between them. This CDR3 is 16 amino acids long. Germline V CDR1 and CDR2: MNHEY, SVGEGT. CDR3 protein: CASSTTRISSYNEQFF. The CDR3 DNA reads as TGTGCCAGCAGTACAACCAGGATAAGCTCCTACAATGAGCAGTTCTTC.

This clonotype came up a few times. One end of the junction does not line up with germline, which may come from a read error. The chain is built from TRBV9 and TRBJ2-5; D tentatively fits TRBD1 or TRBD2 (6 bases each). CDR3 length: 14 residues. The germline V gene encodes CDR1 SGDLS and CDR2 YYNGEE. In DNA, the CDR3 is TGTGCCAGCAGCGCCCCCGGGGGCCAAGGGACCCAGTACTTC. It encodes CASSAPGGQGTQYF.

This clonotype was detected a few times. V usage is TRBV3-1 and J usage is TRBJ2-3, with 9 bases that match TRBD2. Germline V CDR1 and CDR2: LGHDT, YNNKEL (reference sequence). This CDR3 contains 17 residues. Trimming at V came to 1 base and at J to 4 bases, leaving 9 bases not matched to a gene. In nucleotides, the CDR3 is TGTGCCAGCAGCCAAGGTAGTAGCGGGAGTGGGGCAGATACGCAGTATTTT. Its translation is CASSQGSSGSGADTQYF.

V is TRBV11-2 and J is TRBJ2-7; D is perhaps TRBD1 or TRBD2 (5 bases each). V lost 3 bases and J 2 bases, leaving 14 bases between the germline ends. Germline loops: CDR1 SGHAT, CDR2 FQNNGV. The length of the CDR3 is 15 residues. The CDR3 DNA is TGTGCCAGCAGCTTCTCAGGGAAGGGACCCTACGAGCAGTACGTC. Amino acid sequence: CASSFSGKGPYEQYV.

There are a few counts of this clonotype. The chain carries TRBV4-2 and TRBJ2-1; the match to TRBD1 covers 8 bases. The length of the CDR3 is 16 residues. J lost 5 bases, V lost 3 bases, and 9 bases had no gene match. Germline CDR1 is LGHNA and CDR2 is YNFKEQ. The CDR3 is CASSQVQGASHNEQFF. The CDR3 bases are TGTGCCAGCAGCCAGGTCCAGGGGGCTTCCCACAATGAGCAGTTCTTC.

The J gene is TRBJ2-7, the V gene TRBV20-1; D gene uncertain. Germline V gene sequence: CDR1 DFQATT, CDR2 SNEGSKA (reference sequence). The CDR3 spans 12 residues. V lost 6 bases to trimming and J lost 0 bases, with 9 bases between them. This chain's CDR3 is CSAILSSYEQYV. CDR3 nucleotides: TGCAGTGCAATTCTGAGCTCCTACGAGCAGTACGTC.

The chain joins TRBV28 to TRBJ2-3; 7 positions match TRBD2. Germline loops: CDR1 MDHEN, CDR2 SYDVKM. The CDR3 is 16 residues long. Trimming took 6 bases from V and 4 from J; bases not matched to a gene: 13. The CDR3 coding sequence is TGTGCCAGCAGCCGAGAGATGGGGGGGTGGCCAGATACGCAGTATTTT. This gives the protein CASSREMGGWPDTQYF.

V gene TRBV12-3 or TRBV12-4 combines with J gene TRBJ2-4, with D possibly called TRBD1 or TRBD2 (5 bases each). Trimming took off 8 bases at V and 0 bases at J, with 14 bases between the two ends. This CDR3 contains 15 residues. CDR3 DNA: TGTGCCAGCCTGGGACGGCGACTAGCCAAAAACATTCAGTACTTC. Translated, it gives CASLGRRLAKNIQYF.

This clonotype was seen a few times. The chain uses TRBV10-3 and TRBJ2-2; TRBD2 agrees at 7 bases. With V trimmed by 4 bases and J by 3 bases, 5 bases remained unmatched. This CDR3 contains 15 residues. Germline loops: CDR1 ENHRY, CDR2 SYGVKD. The chain's CDR3 is CAISGGLGDTGELFF. The CDR3 coding sequence is TGTGCCATCAGTGGCGGACTAGGGGACACCGGGGAGCTGTTTTTT.

This chain links TRBV25-1 with TRBJ2-5, with D perhaps given as TRBD1 or TRBD2 (7 bases each). The CDR3 is 14 amino acids. Germline CDR1 and CDR2: MGHDK and SYGVNS. V lost 3 bases and J lost 5, with 13 bases in between. CDR3 nucleotide sequence: TGTGCCAGCAGTGAGCAGGGGGGGATGGAGACCCAGTACTTC. This codes for CASSEQGGMETQYF.

The chain recombines TRBV7-9 with TRBJ2-3, with D uncertain. Between the trimmed V and J ends, which lost 1 base and 0 bases, there was a span of 11 bases. CDR3 size: 16 residues. Looked up from germline, CDR1 is SEHNR and CDR2 is FQNEAQ (reference sequence). CDR3 region: CASSLGRAPSTDTQYF. The CDR3 coding sequence is TGTGCCAGCAGCTTAGGCCGGGCTCCTAGCACAGATACGCAGTATTTT. Full variable domain (missing parts from reference TRBV7-9 and TRBJ2-3): DTGVSQNPRHKITKRGQNVTFRCDPISEHNRLYWYRQTLGQGPEFLTYFQNEAQLEKSRLLSDRFSAERPKGSFSTLEIQRTEQGDSAMYLCASSLGRAPSTDTQYFGPGTRLTVL.

This clonotype was observed a handful of times. V and J are TRBV19 and TRBJ2-1; 7 bases line up with TRBD2. Per germline, CDR1 LNHDA and CDR2 SQIVND (reference sequence). The CDR3 totals 17 residues. V lost 4 bases and J lost 3; bases outside the gene matches: 12. Here the CDR3 reads CASSTGEGRGLYNEQFF. CDR3 sequence (DNA): TGTGCCAGTAGTACCGGAGAAGGGAGGGGACTCTACAATGAGCAGTTCTTC.

This clonotype was counted between two and nine times. The rearrangement joins TRBV15 to TRBJ2-7; tentative D call: TRBD2 (6 bases). Germline assignment: CDR1 LNHNV and CDR2 YYDKDF (reference sequence). The CDR3 covers 14 residues. Trimming removed 0 bases from V and 6 bases from J, with 12 bases in between. The CDR3 sequence is CATSRETGLSEQYF. The CDR3 DNA reads as TGTGCCACCAGCAGAGAAACAGGACTAAGCGAGCAGTACTTC.

CDR3 in amino acids: CASSQFWTGQETQYF. The CDR3 bases are TGCGCCAGCAGCCAATTTTGGACAGGACAAGAGACCCAGTACTTC. The chain joins TRBV4-1 to TRBJ2-5, with 7 bases lining up with TRBD1. Germline trimming cut 2 bases from V and 2 bases from J; bases unmatched to any gene: 5. Germline CDR1 reads MGHRA; CDR2 reads YSYEKL. The CDR3 is made up of 15 amino acids.

CDR3 residues: CSAQKTSGPYNEQFF. The CDR3 coding sequence is TGCAGTGCTCAAAAGACTAGCGGGCCTTACAATGAGCAGTTCTTC. The chain employs TRBV20-1 and TRBJ2-1; TRBD2 agrees at 10 bases. V was clipped by 5 bases and J by 4 bases; unmatched bases: 8. In germline, CDR1 is DFQATT, CDR2 SNEGSKA (reference sequence). The CDR3 contains 15 residues.

Only a few counts were recorded for this clonotype. This chain uses TRBV28 with TRBJ1-2; 12 bases match TRBD1. Germline loops: CDR1 MDHEN, CDR2 SYDVKM. The trim removed 6 bases at V and 8 bases at J, leaving 7 bases unmatched. The CDR3 is made up of 14 amino acids. The CDR3 region has the DNA TGTGCCAGCAGCCCCGGGACAGGGGGCTGGGGCTACACCTTC. Amino acid sequence: CASSPGTGGWGYTF.

V usage is TRBV4-2 and J usage is TRBJ2-3; a weak D match, TRBD1 (6 bases). This CDR3 has 16 amino acids. The ends were cut back, 0 bases at V and 3 bases at J, with 13 bases in the middle. Germline values: CDR1 LGHNA, CDR2 YNFKEQ. The CDR3 DNA is TGTGCCAGCAGCCAAGATCCAGGGGTTCGGACAGATACGCAGTATTTT. This translates into CASSQDPGVRTDTQYF.

The V gene is TRBV28, the J gene TRBJ2-1; 8 nucleotides match TRBD2. Per the germline V gene, CDR1 is MDHEN and CDR2 is SYDVKM. Germline trimming cut 3 bases from V and 8 bases from J; bases unmatched to any gene: 3. The CDR3 consists of 13 residues. The CDR3 DNA reads TGTGCCAGCAGTTTTAGCGGGATGTATGAGCAGTTCTTC. It codes for CASSFSGMYEQFF.

This chain joins TRBV24-1 and TRBJ2-1; 10 positions agree with TRBD2. J gave up 7 bases and V 4 bases, and 18 bases lay outside the gene matches. The CDR3 length is 19 residues. The germline V gene has CDR1 KGHDR and CDR2 SFDVKD. CDR3 bases: TGTGCCACCAGTGAGGCTAGCGGGAGCCCAACCGGGCGAGGAAATGAGCAGTTCTTC. Its protein product is CATSEASGSPTGRGNEQFF.

Many counts were recorded for this clonotype. This sequence joins TRBV5-1 and TRBJ2-7; unclear D gene. The CDR3 contains 12 residues. Germline CDR1 SGHRS, CDR2 YFSETQ. Deletions cut 0 bases from V and 7 bases from J, with 8 bases between. The CDR3 coding sequence is TGCGCCAGCAGCTTGGAATCACAAGAGCAGTACTTC. It codes for CASSLESQEQYF.

The chain couples TRBV24-1 to TRBJ1-5, with a possible D match to TRBD1 (6 bases). Germline V gene sequence: CDR1 KGHDR, CDR2 SFDVKD. The CDR3 has 13 amino acids. The V gene lost 4 bases and the J gene lost 15 bases, with 18 bases spanning the gap. As DNA, the CDR3 is TGTGCCACCAGTGAAGGGGACAACCTCTTTTCGCATTTT. Encoded protein: CATSEGDNLFSHF.

The chain couples TRBV27 to TRBJ2-7, with D tentatively TRBD1 (5 bases). The V gene's germline CDR1 is MNHEY and CDR2 SMNVEV (reference sequence). V shed 6 bases and J shed 1 base, with 10 bases lying between them. This CDR3 has 13 residues. The CDR3 nucleotides read TGTGCCAGCAGGCGGCAGGGTTCCTACGAGCAGTACTTC. Protein: CASRRQGSYEQYF.

Here the CDR3 DNA reads TGCGCCAGCAGCTTCACAGGGGGCATACGACGCACAGATACGCAGTATTTT. It codes for CASSFTGGIRRTDTQYF. J is TRBJ2-3 and V is TRBV5-1; 9 positions match TRBD1. Trimming at V came to 2 bases and at J to 1 base, leaving 8 bases not matched to a gene. CDR1 is SGHRS, CDR2 YFSETQ, per germline. CDR3 length: 17 amino acids.

This clonotype was found a few times. The J gene is TRBJ2-3, the V gene TRBV12-3 or TRBV12-4; D remains ambiguous. The V end was cut by 7 bases, the J end by 2 bases, with 13 bases between. The CDR3 consists of 14 residues. CDR3 in amino acids: CASILGPPTDTQYF. In DNA, the CDR3 is TGTGCCAGCATTCTAGGGCCCCCCACAGATACGCAGTATTTT.

J is TRBJ2-3 and V is TRBV24-1; D is possibly TRBD2 (5 bases). This CDR3 spans 15 amino acids. Between the trimmed V and J ends, which lost 3 bases and 6 bases, there was a span of 15 bases. CDR1 and CDR2 from the germline V gene are KGHDR and SFDVKD. CDR3: CATSDRTPGDDTQYF. In DNA, the CDR3 is TGTGCCACCAGTGATCGGACTCCGGGTGATGATACGCAGTATTTT.

This clonotype was recorded a few times. The chain uses TRBV9 and TRBJ2-3, with 11 positions matching TRBD2. CDR1 SGDLS and CDR2 YYNGEE come from the germline V gene. The CDR3 covers 16 residues. V shed 3 bases and J 2 bases; nucleotides not matched to a gene: 5. This chain's CDR3 is CASSDGTSGYTDTQYF. The CDR3 DNA sequence: TGTGCCAGCAGCGACGGGACTAGCGGATACACAGATACGCAGTATTTT.

This clonotype was picked up a small number of times. This chain connects TRBV25-1 to TRBJ2-5; 7 nucleotides agree with TRBD2. CDR1 is MGHDK, CDR2 SYGVNS, per germline. The CDR3 length is 14 residues. V dropped 1 base and J dropped 6; count of bases not matched to a gene: 5. CDR3 loop: CASSESGGRKTQYF. CDR3 DNA sequence: TGTGCCAGCAGTGAATCAGGCGGGAGAAAGACCCAGTACTTC.

This clonotype has a handful of counts. The CDR3 loop is CASSSGRLSGANVLTF. CDR3 nucleotide sequence: TGTGCCAGCAGTTCTGGACGGCTCTCTGGGGCCAACGTCCTGACTTTC. The chain carries TRBV12-3 or TRBV12-4 and TRBJ2-6; the D is unclear. V was shortened by 4 bases and J by 0 bases, with 10 bases between the two germline ends. This CDR3 is 16 amino acids long.